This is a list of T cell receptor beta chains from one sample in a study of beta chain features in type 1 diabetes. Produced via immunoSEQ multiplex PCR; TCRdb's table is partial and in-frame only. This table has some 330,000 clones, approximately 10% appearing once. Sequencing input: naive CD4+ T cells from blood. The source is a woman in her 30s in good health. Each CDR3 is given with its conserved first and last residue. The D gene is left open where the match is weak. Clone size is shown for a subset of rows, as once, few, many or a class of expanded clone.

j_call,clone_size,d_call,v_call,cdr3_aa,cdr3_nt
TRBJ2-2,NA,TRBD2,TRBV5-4,CASSKGLENTGELFF,TGTGCCAGCAGCAAAGGACTAGAGAACACCGGGGAGCTGTTTTTT
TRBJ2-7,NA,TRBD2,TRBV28,CASSNGGSGWYEQYF,TGTGCCAGCTCGAACGGCGGGAGTGGATGGTACGAGCAGTACTTC
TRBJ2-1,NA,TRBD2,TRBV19,CASSGRTSGRGDEQFF,TGTGCCAGTAGTGGAAGGACTAGCGGGAGGGGAGATGAGCAGTTCTTC
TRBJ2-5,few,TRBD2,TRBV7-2,CASSYGRDQETQYF,TGTGCCAGCAGCTACGGGAGGGACCAAGAGACCCAGTACTTC
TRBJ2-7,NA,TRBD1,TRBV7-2,CASSFGTGIGYEQYF,TGTGCCAGCAGCTTCGGGACAGGGATTGGGTACGAGCAGTACTTC
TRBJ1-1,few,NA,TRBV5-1,CASSLEGGTEAFF,TGCGCCAGCAGCTTGGAAGGGGGCACTGAAGCTTTCTTT
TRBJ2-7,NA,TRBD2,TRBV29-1,CSVETSAYEQYF,TGCAGCGTGGAGACTAGCGCCTACGAGCAGTACTTC
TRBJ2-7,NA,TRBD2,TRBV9,CASSVRIGEGSEQYF,TGTGCCAGCAGCGTACGTATCGGGGAGGGCAGCGAGCAGTACTTC
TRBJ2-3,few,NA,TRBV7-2,CASSLFRGFTDTQYF,TGTGCCAGCAGCTTATTTAGGGGATTCACAGATACGCAGTATTTT
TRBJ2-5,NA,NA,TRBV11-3,CASSASSLETQYF,TGTGCCAGCAGCGCCTCTAGTTTGGAGACCCAGTACTTC
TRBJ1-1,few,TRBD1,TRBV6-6,CASSRTGDTEAFF,TGTGCCAGCAGCAGGACAGGAGACACTGAAGCTTTCTTT
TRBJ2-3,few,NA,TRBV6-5,CASRIAEGPDTQYF,TGTGCCAGCAGGATAGCGGAGGGACCAGATACGCAGTATTTT
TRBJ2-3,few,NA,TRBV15,CATSRVRGTQSTDTQYF,TGTGCCACCAGCAGAGTTCGGGGGACCCAAAGCACAGATACGCAGTATTTT
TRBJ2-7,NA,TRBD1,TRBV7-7,CASSLSGQGGEQYF,TGTGCTAGCAGCTTATCGGGACAGGGTGGCGAGCAGTACTTC
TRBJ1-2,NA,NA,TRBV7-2,CASSLSEDRVYGYTF,TGTGCCAGCAGCTTGTCGGAGGACAGAGTCTATGGCTACACCTTC
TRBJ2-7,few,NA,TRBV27,CASSVRLFGYEQYF,TGTGCCAGCAGTGTGCGGCTCTTCGGCTACGAGCAGTACTTC
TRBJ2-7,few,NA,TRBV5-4,CASSGGELYEQYF,TGTGCCAGCAGCGGCGGGGAGCTCTACGAGCAGTACTTC
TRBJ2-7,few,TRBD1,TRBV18,CASSPGQGISSYEQYF,TGTGCCAGCTCGCCGGGACAGGGAATCAGCTCCTACGAGCAGTACTTC
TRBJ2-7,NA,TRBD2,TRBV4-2,CASSQLSGTSVSYEQYF,TGTGCCAGCAGCCAACTCTCCGGGACTAGTGTGAGCTACGAGCAGTACTTC
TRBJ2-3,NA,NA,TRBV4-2,CASSQGGYGGVGNVDTQYF,TGTGCCAGCAGCCAAGGCGGTTACGGGGGAGTAGGAAATGTGGATACGCAGTATTTT
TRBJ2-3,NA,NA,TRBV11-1,CASSLLAGHTDTQYF,TGTGCCAGCAGCTTATTGGCAGGGCACACAGATACGCAGTATTTT
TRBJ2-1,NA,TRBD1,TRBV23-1,CASSRVTGHGAAPYNEQFF,TGCGCCAGCAGTCGGGTGACAGGGCATGGAGCGGCTCCCTACAATGAGCAGTTCTTC
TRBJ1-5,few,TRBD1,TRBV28,CASSYGTGMDQPQHF,TGTGCCAGCAGTTACGGGACAGGGATGGACCAGCCCCAGCATTTT
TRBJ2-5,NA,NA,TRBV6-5,CASSYSIGDETQYF,TGTGCCAGCAGTTACTCGATAGGGGATGAGACCCAGTACTTC
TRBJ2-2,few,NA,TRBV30,CACLARGATGELFF,TGTGCCTGCCTCGCCAGGGGGGCGACCGGGGAGCTGTTTTTT
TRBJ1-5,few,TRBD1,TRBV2,CANGQGYNQPQHF,TGTGCCAACGGACAGGGTTATAATCAGCCCCAGCATTTT
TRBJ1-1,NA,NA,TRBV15,CATSRDPSTEAFF,TGTGCCACCAGCAGAGATCCTTCAACAGAAGCTTTCTTT
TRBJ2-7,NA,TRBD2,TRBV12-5,CASGLVLEGGAAYEQYF,TGTGCTAGTGGTTTGGTACTGGAGGGAGGGGCGGCCTACGAGCAGTACTTC
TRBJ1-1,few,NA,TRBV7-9,CASSPLSAAWNTEAFF,TGTGCCAGCAGCCCCCTGTCGGCAGCGTGGAACACTGAAGCTTTCTTT
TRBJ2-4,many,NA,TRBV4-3,CASSQPTELAKNIQYF,TGCGCCAGCAGCCAACCGACAGAACTAGCCAAAAACATTCAGTACTTC
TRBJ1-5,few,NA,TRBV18,CASSLIDSRNQPQHF,TGTGCCAGCTCACTAATTGACAGTCGCAATCAGCCCCAGCATTTT
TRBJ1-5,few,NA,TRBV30,CAWNPWGVSNQPQHF,TGTGCCTGGAATCCATGGGGGGTTAGCAATCAGCCCCAGCATTTT
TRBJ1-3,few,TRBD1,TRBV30,CAWREDRRYSPGNTIYF,TGTGCCTGGAGAGAGGACAGGCGGTACAGTCCGGGAAACACCATATATTTT
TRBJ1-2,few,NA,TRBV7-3,CASSLDSSYGYTF,TGTGCCAGCAGCTTAGATTCTAGCTATGGCTACACCTTC
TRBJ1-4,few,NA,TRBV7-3,CASSLGGPATNEKLFF,TGTGCCAGCAGCTTAGGGGGCCCCGCAACTAATGAAAAACTGTTTTTT
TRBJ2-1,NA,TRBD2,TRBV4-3,CASSQDPKAGVQEQFF,TGCGCCAGCAGCCAAGACCCTAAAGCGGGAGTACAGGAGCAGTTCTTC
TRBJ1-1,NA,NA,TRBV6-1,CASSEREGITEAFF,TGTGCCAGCAGTGAACGAGAGGGCATCACTGAAGCTTTCTTT
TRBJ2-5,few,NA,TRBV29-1,CSVAGRRGDGETQYF,TGCAGCGTTGCGGGCCGCAGGGGGGATGGAGAGACCCAGTACTTC
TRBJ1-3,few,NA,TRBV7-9,CASSLGYRASGNTIYF,TGTGCCAGCAGCTTAGGGTACAGGGCTTCTGGAAACACCATATATTTT
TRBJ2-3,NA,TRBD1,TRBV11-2,CASSFTGQGTDTQYF,TGTGCCAGCAGCTTCACGGGACAGGGGACCGATACGCAGTATTTT
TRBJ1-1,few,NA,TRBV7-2,CASSLAPGYTEAFF,TGTGCCAGCAGCTTAGCCCCAGGTTACACTGAAGCTTTCTTT
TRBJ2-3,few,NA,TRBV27,CASSPASAPNRDTQYF,TGTGCCAGCAGTCCAGCTAGCGCCCCAAACAGAGATACGCAGTATTTT
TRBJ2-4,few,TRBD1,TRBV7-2,CASSLEGAQYF,TGTGCCAGCAGCTTAGAGGGGGCCCAGTACTTC
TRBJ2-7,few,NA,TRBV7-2,CASSPGLFLGEQYF,TGTGCCAGCAGCCCGGGACTTTTCTTAGGGGAGCAGTACTTC
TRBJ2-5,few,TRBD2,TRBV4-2,CASSQDPSGRGPQETQYF,TGTGCCAGCAGCCAAGATCCAAGCGGGAGGGGGCCCCAAGAGACCCAGTACTTC
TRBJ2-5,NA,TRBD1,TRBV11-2,CASSRDRGQETQYF,TGTGCCAGCAGCCGGGACAGGGGGCAAGAGACCCAGTACTTC
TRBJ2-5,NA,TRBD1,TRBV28,CASRGGQGAGLETQYF,TGTGCCAGCCGAGGCGGACAGGGTGCAGGGTTGGAGACCCAGTACTTC
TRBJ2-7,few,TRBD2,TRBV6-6,CASRAIETSGYEQYF,TGTGCCAGCAGGGCCATTGAGACTAGCGGTTACGAGCAGTACTTC